What follows are 17 T cell receptor beta chains derived from one specimen sequenced in a study of cytomegalovirus exposure and HLA in healthy donors. PCR involved 60 Vbeta and 13 Jbeta primers. Sequencing was performed with immunoSEQ multiplex PCR; in TCRdb, only in-frame clones are kept and a portion is missing. The table lists about 200,000 clones, about 81% of them singletons. Input material: PBMCs. The receptor set was obtained from a woman aged 45-65 years in good health and CMV-seropositive.

V is TRBV7-2 and J is TRBJ1-4, with 8 bases matching TRBD1. The CDR3 extends over 14 amino acids. CDR1 and CDR2 (germline): SGHTA, FQGNSA. V gave up 4 bases and J gave up 4 bases; unmatched junction bases: 2. Here the CDR3 DNA reads TGTGCCAGCAGCTACGACAGGGGTAATGAAAAACTGTTTTTT. The encoded protein is CASSYDRGNEKLFF.

This clone has just a few counts. Here the CDR3 reads CAWGAGWDQPQHF. The CDR3 DNA is TGTGCCTGGGGTGCAGGGTGGGATCAGCCCCAGCATTTT. The chain employs TRBV30 and TRBJ1-5, with TRBD1 as a possible D gene (5 bases). The CDR3 consists of 13 residues. Trimming left V 5 bases short and J 5 bases short, with 13 bases between. Germline CDR1 and CDR2: GTSNPN and SVGIG (reference sequence).

The chain has TRBV4-2 and TRBJ2-1, with TRBD2 identical over 9 bases. CDR3 length equals 16 residues. With 0 bases clipped from V and 1 base from J, the junction kept 1 base outside the gene matches. Germline CDR1 and CDR2: LGHNA and YNFKEQ. CDR3 protein: CASSQDLAGSYNEQFF. The CDR3 DNA reads as TGTGCCAGCAGCCAAGATCTAGCGGGATCCTACAATGAGCAGTTCTTC.

V and J are TRBV7-8 and TRBJ2-1; D is possibly TRBD2 (5 bases). V dropped 6 bases and J dropped 7 bases, with 13 bases sitting between them. The CDR3 consists of 13 residues. CDR1 is SGHVS, CDR2 FQNEAQ, per germline. CDR3 sequence reads: CASRASMGNEQFF. The CDR3 coding sequence is TGTGCCAGCAGAGCTAGCATGGGGAATGAGCAGTTCTTC.

V usage is TRBV7-8 and J usage is TRBJ1-6, with D perhaps matching TRBD1 (5 bases). CDR3 length: 15 residues. Trimming left V 1 base short and J 8 bases short, with 12 bases between. Germline CDR1 is SGHVS and CDR2 is FQNEAQ. DNA for the CDR3: TGTGCCAGCAGCTTAGGCAGGGCTACAGATTCACCCCTCCACTTT. Its protein product is CASSLGRATDSPLHF.

V usage is TRBV2 and J usage is TRBJ1-6; D is undetermined. The CDR3 is 15 residues long. V shed 3 bases and J shed 3 bases, with 9 bases lying between them. Per germline, CDR1 SNHLY and CDR2 FYNNEI. The CDR3 nucleotides read TGTGCCAGCAGTGAGTTGGCCAGCTATAATTCACCCCTCCACTTT. Protein sequence: CASSELASYNSPLHF.

A single count supports this clone. The chain joins TRBV4-1 to TRBJ2-7; 10 bases are a match to TRBD2. The trim removed 0 bases at V and 4 bases at J, leaving 9 bases unmatched. The CDR3 extends over 17 amino acids. The germline V gene encodes CDR1 MGHRA and CDR2 YSYEKL. The CDR3 reads CASSQERLAGVGYEQYF. In nucleotides, the CDR3 is TGCGCCAGCAGCCAAGAAAGGCTAGCGGGAGTGGGTTACGAGCAGTACTTC.

The V gene is TRBV15, the J gene TRBJ1-5, with a weak D call TRBD1 (6 bases). The CDR3 loop spans 16 amino acids. V was shortened by 1 base and J by 4 bases, with 14 bases between the two germline ends. Germline-derived CDR1 and CDR2 are LNHNV and YYDKDF (reference sequence). CDR3 DNA sequence: TGTGCCACCAGCAGAGGTTCAGGGAGGGGGAATCAGCCCCAGCATTTT. It encodes CATSRGSGRGNQPQHF.

This rearrangement joins TRBV5-4 to TRBJ1-1, with 8 bases identical to TRBD1. The CDR3 spans 17 residues. J gave up 2 bases and V 1 base, and 10 bases lay outside the gene matches. The germline gives CDR1 SGHNT, CDR2 YYREEE (reference sequence). The CDR3 region is CASSLLRQTGVNTEAFF. CDR3 DNA sequence: TGTGCCAGCAGCTTGTTACGGCAGACAGGGGTTAACACTGAAGCTTTCTTT.

The V gene is TRBV19, the J gene TRBJ1-2, with D perhaps matching TRBD1 (5 bases). Per the germline V gene, CDR1 is LNHDA and CDR2 is SQIVND (reference sequence). The CDR3 has 11 amino acids. V was shortened by 11 bases and J by 5 bases, with 12 bases between the two germline ends. CDR3 in DNA: TGTGCCGTCGCGGGGCTTTATGGCTACACCTTC. This translates into CAVAGLYGYTF.

The chain combines TRBV11-2 with TRBJ2-1; D perhaps matches TRBD1 (7 bases). The germline V gene has CDR1 SGHAT and CDR2 FQNNGV. The CDR3 runs 16 residues. Trimming removed 2 bases at V and 8 bases at J, with 19 bases between. The CDR3 reads CASSLKARGAADEQFF. The CDR3 region has the DNA TGTGCCAGCAGCTTAAAAGCCAGGGGGGCAGCAGATGAGCAGTTCTTC.

The chain uses TRBV28 and TRBJ1-1, with 7 bases that match TRBD1. Germline V gene lookup returns CDR1 MDHEN and CDR2 SYDVKM. The CDR3 covers 15 residues. V shed 2 bases and J 5 bases; nucleotides not matched to a gene: 8. The CDR3 spells CASSLADRVWTEAFF. CDR3 bases: TGTGCCAGCAGTTTAGCCGACAGGGTTTGGACTGAAGCTTTCTTT. Full variable domain (missing parts from reference TRBV28 and TRBJ1-1): DVKVTQSSRYLVKRTGEKVFLECVQDMDHENMFWYRQDPGLGLRLIYFSYDVKMKEKGDIPEGYSVSREKKERFSLILESASTNQTSMYLCASSLADRVWTEAFFGQGTRLTVV.

The gene calls are TRBV6-1 and TRBJ2-3; possible D gene TRBD2, 6 bases. V was pared by 4 bases and J by 0 bases, with 11 bases between. Germline CDR1 reads MNHNS; CDR2 reads SASEGT. The CDR3 runs to 15 residues. CDR3 coding DNA: TGTGCCAGCAGTGTATCCGGGGGAAGCACAGATACGCAGTATTTT. This encodes CASSVSGGSTDTQYF.

The gene calls are TRBV5-6 and TRBJ1-5, with D hard to call. The germline gives CDR1 SGHDT, CDR2 YYEEEE. This CDR3 has 16 residues. V was shortened by 0 bases and J by 7 bases, with 17 bases between the two germline ends. The DNA of the CDR3 is TGTGCCAGCAGCTTGGGGGGTGCAAGGACTACCCAGCCCCAGCATTTT. Translating it yields CASSLGGARTTQPQHF.

The rearrangement joins TRBV18 to TRBJ1-2; no firm D call. Trimming took off 2 bases at V and 0 bases at J, with 4 bases between the two ends. Looked up from germline, CDR1 is KGHSH and CDR2 is LQKENI. The CDR3 is made up of 13 amino acids. CDR3 in amino acids: CASSPSANYGYTF. DNA for the CDR3: TGTGCCAGCTCACCATCGGCTAACTATGGCTACACCTTC.

The rearrangement uses TRBV7-8 and TRBJ1-2; D perhaps matches TRBD1 (5 bases). V lost 1 base to trimming and J lost 2 bases, with 8 bases between them. Germline lookup yields CDR1 SGHVS and CDR2 FQNEAQ. This CDR3 spans 14 amino acids. CDR3 nucleotide sequence: TGTGCCAGCAGCTTAGGGACATCAAACTATGGCTACACCTTC. Protein: CASSLGTSNYGYTF.

Details on this clone: In the same sample, other DNA sequences code for this CDR3. This chain joins TRBV7-9 and TRBJ1-2; no firm D call. The CDR3 is made up of 13 amino acids. The V end lost 1 base, the J end lost 3 bases, and 6 bases lay between the germline ends. The germline gives CDR1 SEHNR, CDR2 FQNEAQ (reference sequence). CDR3 amino acids: CASSLGRDYGYTF. For the CDR3, the DNA is TGTGCCAGCAGCTTAGGACGGGACTATGGCTACACCTTC.